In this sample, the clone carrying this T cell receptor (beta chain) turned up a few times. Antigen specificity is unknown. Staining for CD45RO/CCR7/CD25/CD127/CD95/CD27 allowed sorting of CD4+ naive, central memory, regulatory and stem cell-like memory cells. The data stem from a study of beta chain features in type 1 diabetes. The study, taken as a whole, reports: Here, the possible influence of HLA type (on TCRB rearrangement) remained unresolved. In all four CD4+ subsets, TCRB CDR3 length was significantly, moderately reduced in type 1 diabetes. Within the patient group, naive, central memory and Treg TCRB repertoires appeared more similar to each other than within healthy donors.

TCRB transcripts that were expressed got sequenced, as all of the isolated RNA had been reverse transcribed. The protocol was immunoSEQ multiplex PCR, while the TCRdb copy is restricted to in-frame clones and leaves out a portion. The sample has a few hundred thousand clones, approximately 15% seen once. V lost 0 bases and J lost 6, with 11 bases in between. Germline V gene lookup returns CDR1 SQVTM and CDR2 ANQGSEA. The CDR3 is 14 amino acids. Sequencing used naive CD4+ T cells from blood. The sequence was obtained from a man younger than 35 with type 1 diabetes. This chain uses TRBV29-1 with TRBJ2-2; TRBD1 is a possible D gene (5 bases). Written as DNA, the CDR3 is TGCAGCGTTGAAGACGCAGGGTATCCCGGGGAGCTGTTTTTT. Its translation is CSVEDAGYPGELFF.